A selection of T cell receptor beta chains follows, all from one sample in a study of cytomegalovirus exposure and HLA in healthy donors. Profiling relied on immunoSEQ multiplex PCR, and the TCRdb table lists in-frame clones only, not all of them. The sample contains over 30,000 clones, around three quarters of which appear only once. Sequenced: PBMCs. These receptor sequences come from a male donor in good health and CMV-seronegative. CDR3s include the opening cysteine and the closing phenylalanine or tryptophan. The D gene is left open where the match is weak. Clone sizes are given selectively: once, few, many, or a class where the clone is expanded.

>-|TRBV7-2|-|TRBJ2-7
TGTGCCAGCAGCCCCGGGGCGGGGTACGAGCAGTACTTC
CASSPGAGYEQYF
>-|TRBV9|TRBD2|TRBJ2-1
TGTGCCAGCAGCGTTAGGCTAGCGGGAACGAATGAGCAGTTCTTC
CASSVRLAGTNEQFF
>-|TRBV5-1|TRBD1|TRBJ1-6
TGCGCCAGCAGCCCGGGGACAGGAAGGATCGATTCACCCCTCCACTTT
CASSPGTGRIDSPLHF
>-|TRBV7-8|TRBD1|TRBJ1-2
TGTGCCAGCAGCAGGACAGGGAATGGCTACACCTTC
CASSRTGNGYTF
>-|TRBV30|-|TRBJ2-6
TGTGCCTGGAAACACCAGGGTGGGGCCAACGTCCTGACTTTC
CAWKHQGGANVLTF
>-|TRBV7-8|-|TRBJ1-5
TGTGCCAGCAGCTTAGTGGCAGGGGGCAATCAGCCCCAGCATTTT
CASSLVAGGNQPQHF
>-|TRBV7-9|TRBD2|TRBJ2-1
TGTGCCAGCAGCTTAAGACTAGCGGGAAGCAATGAGCAGTTCTTC
CASSLRLAGSNEQFF
>-|TRBV11-2|-|TRBJ2-5
TGTGCCAGCAGCTTTCCCAGGGGCGAGACCCAGTACTTC
CASSFPRGETQYF
>-|TRBV15|TRBD2|TRBJ2-7
TGTGCCACCAGCGCCGGACTAGGCTCCTACGAGCAGTACTTC
CATSAGLGSYEQYF
>-|TRBV10-2|-|TRBJ1-2
TGCGCCAGCAGGCCCACTGGGGAGGATGGCTACACCTTC
CASRPTGEDGYTF
>once|TRBV7-2|TRBD2|TRBJ2-5
TGTGCCAGCAGCTGGACTAGCGGGGGGGCCCAAGAGACCCAGTACTTC
CASSWTSGGAQETQYF
>medium-sized|TRBV2|-|TRBJ1-2
TGTGCCAGCAGTGAAGTGTCGGGGAACTATGGCTACACCTTC
CASSEVSGNYGYTF
>-|TRBV4-3|-|TRBJ1-1
TGCGCCAGCAGCCAAGAAGTTGTTCTGGTGGCCAGGAACACTGAAGCTTTCTTT
CASSQEVVLVARNTEAFF
>-|TRBV30|-|TRBJ1-3
TGTGCCTGGAGTGTAGGGTTTACAGGTACTACCGTCTCTGGAAACACCATATATTTT
CAWSVGFTGTTVSGNTIYF
>few|TRBV7-8|-|TRBJ1-6
TGTGCCAGCAGCTTAGCGCGTAATTCACCCCTCCACTTT
CASSLARNSPLHF
>-|TRBV5-4|-|TRBJ2-3
TGTGCCAGCAGCTTTGTATCAGATACGCAGTATTTT
CASSFVSDTQYF
>-|TRBV11-2|-|TRBJ1-1
TGTGCCAGCAGCGCCCCGGTAGAGAACACTGAAGCTTTCTTT
CASSAPVENTEAFF
>-|TRBV29-1|-|TRBJ2-7
TGCAGCGTTGAAACAATCCCCTACGAGCAGTACTTC
CSVETIPYEQYF
>few|TRBV11-2|TRBD2|TRBJ2-1
TGTGCCAGCAGCCTAGGACTAGGTCTCTACAATGAGCAGTTCTTC
CASSLGLGLYNEQFF
>-|TRBV2|-|TRBJ2-1
TGTGCCAGCAGAGAACAGGGAAGCTCCTACAATGAGCAGTTCTTC
CASREQGSSYNEQFF
>-|TRBV19|TRBD1|TRBJ1-4
TGTGCCAGTAGCTACAGGGGAAAACTGTTTTTT
CASSYRGKLFF
>-|TRBV7-3|-|TRBJ1-6
TGTGCCAGCACCAAAATGGCTGTTTCACCCCTCCACTTT
CASTKMAVSPLHF
>-|TRBV7-9|-|TRBJ1-5
TGTGCCAGCAGCTCCCAGGACAGCACTAATCAGCCCCAGCATTTT
CASSSQDSTNQPQHF
>-|TRBV5-1|TRBD1|TRBJ2-1
TGCGCCAGCGGACAGGGGCCCTCCTACAATGAGCAGTTCTTC
CASGQGPSYNEQFF
>-|TRBV4-1|TRBD2|TRBJ2-1
TGCGCCAGCAGCCAGCGCTTGGGGGGGAGAGGCTACAATGAGCAGTTCTTC
CASSQRLGGRGYNEQFF
>-|TRBV5-1|TRBD2|TRBJ2-1
TGCGCCAGCAGCTTTGCTAGCGGGAGACCGGGTGAGCAGTTCTTC
CASSFASGRPGEQFF
>-|TRBV7-9|TRBD2|TRBJ2-3
TGTGCCAGCAGCTTATACGCCGGGACTAGCGGCACAGATACGCAGTATTTT
CASSLYAGTSGTDTQYF
>-|TRBV19|-|TRBJ1-1
TGTGCCAGTGCAGGGTATAGGGACACTGAAGCTTTCTTT
CASAGYRDTEAFF
>-|TRBV6-1|-|TRBJ1-1
TGTGCCAGCAGTGAATCTCGGCGGTCTGAAGCTTTCTTT
CASSESRRSEAFF
>-|TRBV4-1|TRBD1|TRBJ1-2
TGCGCCAGCAGTCCTCAGGGGGCCGGCAACTATGGCTACACCTTC
CASSPQGAGNYGYTF
>-|TRBV27|-|TRBJ1-2
TGTGCCAGTCCCTTCTCCCACCGCAGGGGCGGCGGCTACACCTTC
CASPFSHRRGGGYTF
>medium-sized|TRBV5-1|-|TRBJ2-7
TGCGCCAGCAGCTTATGGGACACCTACTCCTACGAGCAGTACTTC
CASSLWDTYSYEQYF
>-|TRBV6-1|TRBD2|TRBJ2-1
TGTGCCAGCAGGGCTGAAGCGGGGGCGGGAAATGAGCAGTTCTTC
CASRAEAGAGNEQFF
>-|TRBV7-2|-|TRBJ1-4
TGTGCCAGCAGCTGGGGAGGATCTAATGAAAAACTGTTTTTT
CASSWGGSNEKLFF
>-|TRBV7-2|TRBD2|TRBJ2-7
TGTGCCAGCAGCTTAGCGGGAGCTAGCGGGAGTTCCTACGAGCAGTACTTC
CASSLAGASGSSYEQYF
>-|TRBV29-1|-|TRBJ1-2
TGCAGCGTTGAAGGGGAGGGGATGGATGGCTACACCTTC
CSVEGEGMDGYTF
>-|TRBV27|-|TRBJ1-1
TGTGCCAGCAGTTTAAAGCCCCTGGGGCTAATTACGAACACTGAAGCTTTCTTT
CASSLKPLGLITNTEAFF
>-|TRBV2|TRBD1|TRBJ1-2
TGTGCCAGCAGTGAAGCTGGGACAGGGCTCTATGGCTACACCTTC
CASSEAGTGLYGYTF
>-|TRBV30|-|TRBJ2-7
TGTGCCTGGAGTGTTCAACAGGGAGACGAGCAGTACTTC
CAWSVQQGDEQYF
>-|TRBV28|TRBD1|TRBJ1-4
TGTGCCAGCAGGTCCGGGACAGGGAGAGAAAAACTGTTTTTT
CASRSGTGREKLFF
>-|TRBV25-1|TRBD1|TRBJ2-3
TGTGCCAGCAGTGGCCAGGGACAGGCAAGCACAGATACGCAGTATTTT
CASSGQGQASTDTQYF
>-|TRBV19|-|TRBJ2-7
TGTGCCAGTAGTAAAGTGGGAGCGGGCAAGGCCGCCGAGCAGTACTTC
CASSKVGAGKAAEQYF
>-|TRBV21-1|-|TRBJ2-1
TGTGCCAGCAGCGCAAGTACAGGGTTACATGAGCAGTTCTTC
CASSASTGLHEQFF
>-|TRBV29-1|TRBD1|TRBJ1-2
TGCAGCGTTGAAGATGACAGGGGAGGCTACACCTTC
CSVEDDRGGYTF
>-|TRBV5-1|-|TRBJ1-5
TGCGCCAGCAGCTCGTGGACAGATCAGCCCCAGCATTTT
CASSSWTDQPQHF
>-|TRBV20-1|-|TRBJ1-2
TGCAGTGCTAGGGCAGGGATCGGCTACACCTTC
CSARAGIGYTF
>-|TRBV28|-|TRBJ2-1
TGTGCCAGCAGTCCCCTTAGCGTGGTGCAGTTCTTC
CASSPLSVVQFF
>-|TRBV6-5|-|TRBJ2-7
TGTGCCAGCAGTTACTCCGGAGTATCCTACGAGCAGTACTTC
CASSYSGVSYEQYF
>few|TRBV6-4|TRBD2|TRBJ2-2
TGTGCCAGCAGTAGCGGGAGGGCCACCGGGGAGCTGTTTTTT
CASSSGRATGELFF
>-|TRBV19|TRBD1|TRBJ1-2
TGTGCCAGTAGTGACGGACAGGGCGTGGGCTATGGCTACACCTTC
CASSDGQGVGYGYTF
>once|TRBV4-1|TRBD1|TRBJ2-5
TGCGCCAGCAGCCAGATACCCCCCAGGGGACAGGGCAAGCTAAAAGAGACCCAGTACTTC
CASSQIPPRGQGKLKETQYF
>-|TRBV2|-|TRBJ1-6
TGTGCCAGCACCCGGGAAGGGAGGGTGGATTCACCCCTCCACTTT
CASTREGRVDSPLHF
>-|TRBV30|-|TRBJ1-5
TGTGCCTGGAGTGCGATGGCAGGATCAGGGCCCCAGCATTTT
CAWSAMAGSGPQHF
>-|TRBV2|TRBD2|TRBJ2-7
TGTGCTACCCGACTGGCTAGCGGGGGGTCGGGCGAGCAGTACTTC
CATRLASGGSGEQYF
>-|TRBV5-1|-|TRBJ1-1
TGCGCCAGCAGCGTTTCTAGTGGCACTGAAGCTTTCTTT
CASSVSSGTEAFF
>-|TRBV5-1|-|TRBJ2-5
TGCGCCAGCAGTCCCTCGCGGGTTGGGGAGACCCAGTACTTC
CASSPSRVGETQYF
>-|TRBV4-3|TRBD1|TRBJ1-1
TGCGCCAGCAGCCCTGACAGGGGGCTTCAAGCTTTCTTT
CASSPDRGLQAFF
>few|TRBV2|-|TRBJ1-6
TGTGCCAGCAGTGAAATCCCCGTGGGAGGGTGGTCCTATAATTCACCCCTCCACTTT
CASSEIPVGGWSYNSPLHF
>-|TRBV19|-|TRBJ2-3
TGTGCCAGTAGTATAACGGCTTCGGGGGCGCAGTATTTT
CASSITASGAQYF